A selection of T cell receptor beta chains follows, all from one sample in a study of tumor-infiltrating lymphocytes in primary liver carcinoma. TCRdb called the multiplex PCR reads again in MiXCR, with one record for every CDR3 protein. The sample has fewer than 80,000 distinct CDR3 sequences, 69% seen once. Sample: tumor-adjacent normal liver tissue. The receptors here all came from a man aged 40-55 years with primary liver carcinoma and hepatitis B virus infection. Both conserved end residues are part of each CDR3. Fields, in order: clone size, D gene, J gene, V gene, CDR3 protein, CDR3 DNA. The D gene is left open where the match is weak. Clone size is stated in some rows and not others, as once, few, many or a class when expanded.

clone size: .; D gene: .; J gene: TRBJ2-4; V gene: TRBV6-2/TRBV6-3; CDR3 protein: CASSYSMTSKLYF; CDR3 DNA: TGTGCCAGCAGTTACTCCATGACCAGCAAATTATACTTC
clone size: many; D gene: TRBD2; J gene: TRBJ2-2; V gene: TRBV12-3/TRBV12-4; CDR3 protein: CASSFVGSGRNTGELFF; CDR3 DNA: TGTGCCAGCAGTTTCGTGGGTAGCGGGAGGAACACCGGGGAGCTGTTTTTT
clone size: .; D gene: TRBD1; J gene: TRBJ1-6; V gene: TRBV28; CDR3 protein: CASCFDRGLGSPLHF; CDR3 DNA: TGTGCCAGCTGTTTTGACAGGGGGCTGGGATCACCCCTCCACTTT
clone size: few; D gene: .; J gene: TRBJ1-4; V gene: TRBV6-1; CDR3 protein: CVSSVQRVTNEKLFF; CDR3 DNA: TGTGTCAGCAGTGTACAGAGGGTAACTAATGAAAAACTGTTTTTT
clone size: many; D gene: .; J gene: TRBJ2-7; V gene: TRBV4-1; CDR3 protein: CASSQVGPNSYEQYF; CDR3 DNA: TGCGCCAGCAGCCAAGTCGGGCCCAACTCCTACGAGCAGTACTTC
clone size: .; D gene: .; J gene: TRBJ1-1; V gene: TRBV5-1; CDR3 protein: CASHPGQDEMNTEAFF; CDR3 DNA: TGCGCCAGCCACCCCGGGCAAGATGAAATGAACACTGAAGCTTTCTTT
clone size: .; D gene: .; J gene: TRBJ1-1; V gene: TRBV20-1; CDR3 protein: CNARLRGLRTEAFF; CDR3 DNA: TGCAATGCTAGATTGCGGGGACTTAGAACTGAAGCTTTCTTT
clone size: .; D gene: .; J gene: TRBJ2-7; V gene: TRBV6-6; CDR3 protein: CTSSHDTYGYYEQYF; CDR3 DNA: TGTACCAGCAGTCACGATACCTACGGGTACTACGAGCAGTACTTC
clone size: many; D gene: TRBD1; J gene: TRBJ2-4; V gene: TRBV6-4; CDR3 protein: CASSDWTGENIQYF; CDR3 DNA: TGTGCCAGCAGTGACTGGACAGGGGAAAACATTCAGTACTTC
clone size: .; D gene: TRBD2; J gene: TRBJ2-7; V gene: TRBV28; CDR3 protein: CASSLLAGFYEQYF; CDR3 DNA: TGTGCTAGCAGTCTCCTAGCGGGATTCTACGAGCAGTACTTC
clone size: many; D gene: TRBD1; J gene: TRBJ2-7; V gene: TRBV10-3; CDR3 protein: CANWGQGLDEQYF; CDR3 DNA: TGTGCCAACTGGGGACAGGGTTTGGACGAGCAGTACTTC
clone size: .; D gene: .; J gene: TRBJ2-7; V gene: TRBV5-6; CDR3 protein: CASSSLMVYEQYF; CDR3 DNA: TGTGCCAGCAGCTCCTTGATGGTCTACGAGCAGTACTTC
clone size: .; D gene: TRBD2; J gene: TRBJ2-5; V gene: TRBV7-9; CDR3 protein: CARSPALAGEETQYF; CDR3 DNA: TGTGCCAGGAGCCCGGCACTAGCGGGAGAAGAGACCCAGTACTTC
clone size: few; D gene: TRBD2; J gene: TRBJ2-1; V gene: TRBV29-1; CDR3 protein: CSVEFLELAEYNEQFF; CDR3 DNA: TGCAGCGTGGAATTTTTGGAGCTAGCGGAGTACAATGAGCAGTTCTTC
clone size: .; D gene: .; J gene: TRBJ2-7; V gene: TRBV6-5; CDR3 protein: CASCSTSSSYEQYF; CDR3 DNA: TGTGCCAGTTGTTCTACGTCGAGCTCCTACGAGCAGTACTTC
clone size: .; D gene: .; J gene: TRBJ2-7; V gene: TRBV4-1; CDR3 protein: CPISQDLGGGYEQYF; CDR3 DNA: TGCCCCATAAGCCAAGATTTGGGAGGTGGCTACGAGCAGTACTTC
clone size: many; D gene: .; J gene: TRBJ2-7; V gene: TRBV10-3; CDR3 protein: CAISGDVGVSNGDEQYF; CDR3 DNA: TGTGCCATCAGTGGGGACGTCGGGGTATCAAACGGAGACGAGCAGTACTTC
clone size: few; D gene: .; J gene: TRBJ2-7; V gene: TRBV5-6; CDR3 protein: CAGSLGAGSYEQYF; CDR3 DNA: TGTGCCGGCAGCTTGGGAGCAGGTTCCTACGAGCAGTACTTC
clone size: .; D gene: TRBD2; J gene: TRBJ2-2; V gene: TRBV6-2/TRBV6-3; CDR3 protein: CASSYALAGGREMFF; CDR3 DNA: TGTGCCAGCAGTTACGCGCTAGCGGGAGGCAGGGAGATGTTTTTT
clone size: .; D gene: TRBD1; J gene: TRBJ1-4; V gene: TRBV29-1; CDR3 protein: CSLGGTGDNEKLFF; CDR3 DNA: TGCAGCCTTGGGGGGACAGGGGATAATGAAAAACTGTTTTTT